These T cell receptor beta chains were read from a single sample in a study of CD8 T cells in Susac syndrome. TCRdb re-derived calls from the immunoSEQ multiplex PCR reads in MiXCR, one entry per CDR3 protein. The table records under 200,000 distinct CDR3 sequences, over 85% of them present only once. Sequenced sample: CD4+ T cells from PBMCs. The source of these receptors is a human donor in good health. The CDR3 runs from the conserved cysteine through the conserved F or W. The D gene is left open where the match is weak. Some rows have no size entry. The others give once, few or many, or a class for an expanded clone.

J,D,size,V,CDR3,DNA
TRBJ1-5,-,-,TRBV2,CASSERSRDQPQHF,TGTGCCAGCAGTGAAAGGTCCAGGGATCAGCCCCAGCATTTT
TRBJ1-5,-,-,TRBV4-3,CASSQDRKGDQPQHF,TGCGCCAGCAGCCAAGATAGGAAAGGAGATCAGCCCCAGCATTTT
TRBJ2-7,TRBD2,once,TRBV27,CASSPTRGRRGAYEQYF,TGTGCCAGCAGTCCCACACGAGGGAGGCGGGGGGCCTACGAGCAGTACTTC
TRBJ2-2,-,once,TRBV19,CASSISAAAGELFF,TGTGCCAGTAGTATCTCGGCCGCTGCCGGGGAGCTGTTTTTT
TRBJ1-1,-,-,TRBV29-1,CSVLGQVNTEAFF,TGCAGCGTTTTGGGCCAAGTGAACACTGAAGCTTTCTTT
TRBJ2-1,TRBD2,once,TRBV2,CASIVLAGGSLFF,TGTGCCAGCATCGTCCTAGCGGGGGGATCGTTGTTCTTC
TRBJ1-1,TRBD1,-,TRBV10-3,CAIRVDRGSPEAFF,TGTGCCATCAGGGTGGACAGGGGGAGTCCTGAAGCTTTCTTT
TRBJ2-7,TRBD2,-,TRBV27,CASSPFKAGGFEQYF,TGTGCCAGCAGTCCCTTCAAAGCGGGGGGGTTCGAGCAGTACTTC
TRBJ2-7,-,-,TRBV20-1,CSASRDTSYEQYF,TGCAGTGCTAGTAGGGACACCTCCTACGAGCAGTACTTC
TRBJ2-1,TRBD1,once,TRBV2,CASSARQGIEQFF,TGTGCCAGCAGTGCGAGACAGGGCATTGAGCAGTTCTTC
TRBJ2-1,TRBD2,-,TRBV7-2,CASSWRRLSGADEQFF,TGTGCCAGCAGCTGGCGGCGCCTAAGCGGGGCCGATGAGCAGTTCTTC
TRBJ2-7,-,-,TRBV6-2/TRBV6-3,CASSFRWISYEQYF,TGTGCCAGCAGTTTCCGGTGGATTTCCTACGAGCAGTACTTC
TRBJ2-7,-,once,TRBV14,CASSQEGFGSYEQYF,TGTGCCAGCAGCCAAGAAGGTTTCGGGTCCTACGAGCAGTACTTC
TRBJ1-3,-,-,TRBV7-9,CASSPGASGNTIYF,TGTGCCAGCAGCCCAGGGGCTTCTGGAAACACCATATATTTT
TRBJ2-1,TRBD2,-,TRBV19,CASSIPTSGGEQFF,TGTGCCAGTAGTATACCAACTAGCGGGGGTGAGCAGTTCTTC
TRBJ1-1,-,-,TRBV7-2,CASSASGGRTEAFF,TGTGCCAGCAGCGCCTCCGGGGGCCGGACTGAAGCTTTCTTT
TRBJ2-3,TRBD1,-,TRBV4-2,CASSQEGTGPTDTQYF,TGTGCCAGCAGCCAAGAAGGGACAGGCCCCACGGATACGCAGTATTTT
TRBJ1-2,-,-,TRBV3-1,CASSRQATNYGYTF,TGTGCCAGCAGCCGGCAGGCCACTAACTATGGCTACACCTTC
TRBJ2-5,-,once,TRBV15,CATSRVSGWAETQYF,TGTGCCACCAGCAGAGTGTCTGGTTGGGCGGAGACCCAGTACTTC
TRBJ1-5,TRBD1,-,TRBV19,CASSGQGMSNQPQHF,TGTGCCAGTAGTGGACAGGGTATGAGCAATCAGCCCCAGCATTTT
TRBJ2-5,TRBD1,-,TRBV19,CASSTRTGGQETQYF,TGTGCCAGTAGCACCCGGACAGGGGGACAAGAGACCCAGTACTTC
TRBJ2-3,-,once,TRBV29-1,CSVVRGSTDTQYF,TGCAGCGTTGTCCGCGGTAGCACAGATACGCAGTATTTT
TRBJ1-1,-,-,TRBV29-1,CSVEGVLMNTEAFF,TGCAGCGTTGAAGGAGTACTGATGAACACTGAAGCTTTCTTT
TRBJ2-2,TRBD1,-,TRBV29-1,CSGQGLNTGELFF,TGCAGCGGACAGGGTCTTAACACCGGGGAGCTGTTTTTT
TRBJ2-1,-,-,TRBV3-1,CASSRGVEQFF,TGTGCCAGCAGCAGGGGGGTTGAGCAGTTCTTC